This T cell receptor (beta chain) is drawn from a study of immune cell composition in non-small cell lung cancer. The CDR3 sequence is 16 residues long. Between the trimmed V and J ends, which lost 5 bases and 3 bases, there was a span of 19 bases. CDR1 and CDR2 (germline): LGHNT, FRNRAP. Libraries were prepared by immunoSEQ multiplex PCR; TCRdb keeps only in-frame clonotypes and omits some of them. The data show approximately 5,000 clones, over 60% seen once. Normal lung was taken at the farthest possible site, at least 3 cm from tumour. This TCR derives from a human donor with non-small cell lung cancer. This chain connects TRBV12-5 to TRBJ1-1; a possible D gene is TRBD1 (5 bases). Source material: non-adjacent lung tissue. The CDR3 nucleotides read TGTGCTAGTGGTACCGGACGGACCATCAGGGACACTGAAGCTTTCTTT. Protein sequence: CASGTGRTIRDTEAFF.